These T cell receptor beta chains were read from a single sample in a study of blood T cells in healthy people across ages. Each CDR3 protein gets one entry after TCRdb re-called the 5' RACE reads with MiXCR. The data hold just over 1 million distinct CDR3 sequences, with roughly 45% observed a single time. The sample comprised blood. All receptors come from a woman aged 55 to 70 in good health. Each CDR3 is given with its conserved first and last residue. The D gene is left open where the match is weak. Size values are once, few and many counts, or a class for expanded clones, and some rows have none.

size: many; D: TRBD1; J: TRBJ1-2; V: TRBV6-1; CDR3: CASRTGEFANYGYTF; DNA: TGTGCCAGTCGGACAGGGGAGTTTGCTAACTATGGCTACACCTTC
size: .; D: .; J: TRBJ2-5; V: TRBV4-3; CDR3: CASSQVGTLGETQYF; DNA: TGCGCCAGCAGCCAAGTTGGGACGCTCGGAGAGACCCAGTACTTC
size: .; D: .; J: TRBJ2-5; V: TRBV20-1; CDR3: CSARVTGRGEETQYF; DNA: TGCAGTGCTAGAGTTACAGGGAGAGGGGAAGAGACCCAGTACTTC
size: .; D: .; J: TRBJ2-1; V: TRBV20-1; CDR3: CSARGATPSYSEQFF; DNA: TGCAGTGCTAGAGGGGCTACGCCATCCTACAGTGAGCAGTTCTTC
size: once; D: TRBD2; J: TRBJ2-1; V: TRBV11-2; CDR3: CASSFGLAGVVNEQFF; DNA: TGTGCCAGCAGCTTCGGACTAGCGGGAGTGGTCAATGAGCAGTTCTTC
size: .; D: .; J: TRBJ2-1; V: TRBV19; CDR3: CASSFQNNYNEQFF; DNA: TGTGCCAGTAGTTTTCAGAACAACTACAATGAGCAGTTCTTC
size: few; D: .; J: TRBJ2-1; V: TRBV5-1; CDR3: CASSLTLDEQFF; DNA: TGCGCCAGCAGCTTGACGTTAGATGAGCAGTTCTTC
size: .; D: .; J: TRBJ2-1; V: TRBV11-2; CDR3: CASSLATPAGQFF; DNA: TGTGCCAGCAGCTTGGCCACTCCAGCGGGGCAGTTCTTC
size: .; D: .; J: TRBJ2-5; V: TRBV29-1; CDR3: CSVEVGSGETQYF; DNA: TGCAGCGTTGAAGTAGGGAGTGGGGAGACCCAGTACTTC
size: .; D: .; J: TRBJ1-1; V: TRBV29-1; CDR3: CSVGRGAALNTEAFF; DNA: TGCAGCGTTGGGCGGGGGGCGGCCTTGAACACTGAAGCTTTCTTT
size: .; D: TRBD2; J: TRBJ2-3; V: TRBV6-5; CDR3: CASSTSGSIDTQYF; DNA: TGTGCCAGCAGTACTAGCGGGAGTATAGATACGCAGTATTTT
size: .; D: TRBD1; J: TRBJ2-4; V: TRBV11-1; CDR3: CASTVDRVGYIQYF; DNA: TGTGCCAGCACCGTTGACAGGGTAGGATACATTCAGTACTTC
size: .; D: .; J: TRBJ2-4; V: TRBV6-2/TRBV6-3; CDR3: CASSYSEGAQNIQYF; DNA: TGTGCCAGCAGTTACAGTGAAGGGGCGCAAAACATTCAGTACTTC
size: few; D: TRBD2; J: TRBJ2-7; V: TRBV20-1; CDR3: CSARGLALAGSYEQYF; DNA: TGCAGTGCTAGGGGGCTCGCGCTAGCGGGGTCCTACGAGCAGTACTTC
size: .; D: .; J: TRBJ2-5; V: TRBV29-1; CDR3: CSGGGFQETQYF; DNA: TGCAGCGGTGGGGGGTTTCAAGAGACCCAGTACTTC
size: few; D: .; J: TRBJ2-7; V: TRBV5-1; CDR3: CASSLGVSTGPYEQYF; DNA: TGCGCCAGCAGCTTGGGGGTTTCAACAGGGCCCTACGAGCAGTACTTC
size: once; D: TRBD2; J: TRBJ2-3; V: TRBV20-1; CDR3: CSAKAGTSGISNTQYF; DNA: TGCAGTGCTAAAGCCGGGACTAGCGGGATCAGCAATACGCAGTATTTT
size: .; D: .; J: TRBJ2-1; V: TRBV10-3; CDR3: CAISETTNEQFF; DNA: TGTGCCATCAGTGAAACTACCAATGAGCAGTTCTTC
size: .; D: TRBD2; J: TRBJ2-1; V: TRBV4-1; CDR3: CASSQTGLAGEAYNEQFF; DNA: TGCGCCAGCAGCCAAACCGGACTAGCGGGAGAGGCCTACAATGAGCAGTTCTTC
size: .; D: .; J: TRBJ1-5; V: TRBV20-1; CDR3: CSARVNQPQHF; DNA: TGCAGTGCTAGAGTAAATCAGCCCCAGCATTTT
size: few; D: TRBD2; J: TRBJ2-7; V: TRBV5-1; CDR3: CASSLDSLAGVYEQYF; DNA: TGCGCCAGCAGCTTGGATTCACTAGCGGGAGTCTACGAGCAGTACTTC
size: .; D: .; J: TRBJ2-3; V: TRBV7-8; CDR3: CASSLAPGRDTQYF; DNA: TGTGCCAGCAGCTTAGCGCCTGGAAGGGATACGCAGTATTTT
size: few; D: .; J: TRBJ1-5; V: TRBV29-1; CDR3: CSVRVGVQQPQHF; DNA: TGCAGCGTGAGGGTGGGGGTCCAGCAGCCCCAGCATTTT
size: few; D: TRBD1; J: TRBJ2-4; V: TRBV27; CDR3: CASSLLLGPGQKNIQYF; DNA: TGTGCCAGCAGTTTATTATTAGGCCCGGGACAGAAAAACATTCAGTACTTC
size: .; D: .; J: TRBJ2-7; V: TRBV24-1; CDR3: CATSDAGAASEQYF; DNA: TGTGCCACCAGTGATGCCGGGGCGGCAAGCGAGCAGTACTTC
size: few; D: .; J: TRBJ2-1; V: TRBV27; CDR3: CASRSQGENEQFF; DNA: TGTGCCAGCAGGTCACAGGGTGAAAATGAGCAGTTCTTC
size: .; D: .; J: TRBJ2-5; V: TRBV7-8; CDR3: CTSSFVTAQETQYF; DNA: TGTACCAGCAGCTTCGTAACAGCCCAAGAGACCCAGTACTTC
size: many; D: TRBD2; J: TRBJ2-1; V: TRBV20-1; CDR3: CSARFVSGPYNEQFF; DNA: TGCAGTGCTAGGTTCGTTAGCGGGCCCTACAATGAGCAGTTCTTC
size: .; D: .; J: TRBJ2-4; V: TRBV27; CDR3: CASSLIGTTGRYF; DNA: TGTGCCAGCAGTTTAATCGGGACAACGGGTCGGTACTTC
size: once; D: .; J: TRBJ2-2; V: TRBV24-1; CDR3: CATSDSIQGNTGELFF; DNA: TGTGCCACCAGTGACTCAATACAGGGGAACACCGGGGAGCTGTTTTTT
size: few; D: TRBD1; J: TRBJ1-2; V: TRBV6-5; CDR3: CASSSDLIRTGIHGYTF; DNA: TGTGCCAGCAGTTCCGACTTAATAAGGACAGGAATCCATGGCTACACCTTC
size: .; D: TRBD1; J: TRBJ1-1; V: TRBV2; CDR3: CASRRDRAVRDTEAFF; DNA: TGTGCCAGCAGGAGAGACAGGGCTGTTAGGGACACTGAAGCTTTCTTT
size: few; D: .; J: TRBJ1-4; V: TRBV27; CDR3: CASSPVGRANEKLFF; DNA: TGTGCCAGCAGTCCAGTGGGCAGGGCCAATGAAAAACTGTTTTTT
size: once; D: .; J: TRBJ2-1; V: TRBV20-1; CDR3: CSGAGPGNEQFF; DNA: TGCAGTGGGGCCGGCCCGGGCAATGAGCAGTTCTTC
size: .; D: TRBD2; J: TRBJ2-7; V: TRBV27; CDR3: CASSLLAGGPWSEQYF; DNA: TGTGCCAGCAGTTTACTAGCGGGAGGGCCTTGGAGCGAGCAGTACTTC
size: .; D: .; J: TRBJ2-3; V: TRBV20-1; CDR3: CSARTPDTQYF; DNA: TGCAGTGCTAGAACCCCAGATACGCAGTATTTT
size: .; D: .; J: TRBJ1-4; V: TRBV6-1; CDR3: CASIVRGGNEKLFF; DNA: TGTGCCAGCATCGTGAGGGGTGGTAATGAAAAACTGTTTTTT
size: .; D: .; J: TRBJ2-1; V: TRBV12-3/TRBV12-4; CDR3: CASRSSTGEANEQFF; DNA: TGTGCCAGCAGATCCAGTACGGGGGAAGCCAATGAGCAGTTCTTC
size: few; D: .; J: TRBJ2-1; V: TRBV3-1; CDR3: CASSQHSYNEQFF; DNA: TGTGCCAGCAGCCAACACAGCTACAATGAGCAGTTCTTC
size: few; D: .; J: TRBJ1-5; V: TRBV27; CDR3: CASSVGTVNQPQHF; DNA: TGTGCCAGCAGTGTAGGGACTGTCAATCAGCCCCAGCATTTT
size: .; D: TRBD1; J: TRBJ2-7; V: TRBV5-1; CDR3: CASSPDRGTTYEQYF; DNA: TGCGCCAGCAGCCCGGACAGGGGGACCACCTACGAGCAGTACTTC
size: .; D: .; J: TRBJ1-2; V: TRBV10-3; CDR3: CAITPSQISNYGYTF; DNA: TGTGCCATCACCCCCTCGCAAATTTCAAACTATGGCTACACCTTC
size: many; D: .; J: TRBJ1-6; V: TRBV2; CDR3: CASRPDRQWNSPLHF; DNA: TGTGCCAGCAGACCGGACCGCCAATGGAATTCACCCCTCCACTTT
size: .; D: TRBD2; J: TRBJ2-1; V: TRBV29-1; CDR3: CSAVWPSGRGEQFF; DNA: TGCAGCGCTGTATGGCCTAGCGGGAGAGGGGAGCAGTTCTTC
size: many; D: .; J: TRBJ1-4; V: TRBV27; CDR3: CASSPRTRTGKNEKLFF; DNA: TGTGCCAGCAGTCCTAGAACCCGGACGGGCAAGAATGAAAAACTGTTTTTT
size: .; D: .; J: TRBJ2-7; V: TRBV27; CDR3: CASSPREALDYEQYF; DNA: TGTGCCAGCAGTCCACGAGAGGCGTTGGACTACGAGCAGTACTTC
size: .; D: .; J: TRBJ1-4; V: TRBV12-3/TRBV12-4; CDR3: CASSLGLREKLFF; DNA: TGTGCCAGCAGTTTAGGGTTGCGGGAAAAACTGTTTTTT
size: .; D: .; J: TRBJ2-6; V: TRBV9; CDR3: CASSVPRGSGPYSGANVLTF; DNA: TGTGCCAGCAGCGTACCCCGGGGAAGCGGGCCCTACTCTGGGGCCAACGTCCTGACTTTC